The rows below give T cell receptor beta chains drawn from one sample of a study of T cell changes during pregnancy in multiple sclerosis. Profiling relied on immunoSEQ multiplex PCR, and the TCRdb table lists in-frame clones only, not all of them. This table has 20,000 to 25,000 clones, 87% appearing once. The input for sequencing was CD8+ T cells from peripheral blood mononuclear cells, taken after pregnancy. These receptors were collected from a female donor with multiple sclerosis, enrolled in a pregnancy study. The CDR3 runs from the conserved cysteine through the conserved F or W. D genes are given only for firm matches. Expanded clones are given a class, and other clones once, few, many or no size at all.

j_call clone_size cdr3_length v_call d_call cdr3_nt cdr3_aa
TRBJ1-2 - 16 TRBV18 - TGTGCCAGCTCACCATTGGCGCCAGGCCGCCGGTATGGCTACACCTTC CASSPLAPGRRYGYTF
TRBJ2-5 - 15 TRBV9 TRBD2 TGTGCCAGCAGCGAAGGTGCGGGGGGATTGCGGACCCAGTACTTC CASSEGAGGLRTQYF
TRBJ1-2 - 15 TRBV5-6 TRBD1 TGTGCCAGCAGCTCTATGGGACAGGGGGCGTATGGCTACACCTTC CASSSMGQGAYGYTF
TRBJ2-7 - 14 TRBV27 - TGTGCCAGCAGTTTAGGAGGGAGGCCCTACGAGCAGTACTTC CASSLGGRPYEQYF
TRBJ2-2 - 13 TRBV27 TRBD1 TGTGCCAGCAGTTTGACAGGGCCCGGGGAGCTGTTTTTT CASSLTGPGELFF
TRBJ1-1 - 13 TRBV27 - TGTGCCAGCAGTTTAATCCTCGGCACTGAAGCTTTCTTT CASSLILGTEAFF
TRBJ2-7 - 14 TRBV5-1 - TGCGCCAGCAGCTTGGATACAGGGTTGATCGAGCAGTACTTC CASSLDTGLIEQYF
TRBJ2-6 - 19 TRBV13 TRBD1 TGTGCCAGCAGCCCGCCGGGACAGGGACCCAGCTCTGGGGCCAACGTCCTGACTTTC CASSPPGQGPSSGANVLTF
TRBJ2-3 once 15 TRBV4-1 TRBD2 TGCGCCAGCACCGGGACTAGCGGGAGCACAGATACGCAGTATTTT CASTGTSGSTDTQYF
TRBJ2-2 - 14 TRBV7-9 - TGTGCCAGCCTCCGGGATCTGAACACCGGGGAGCTGTTTTTT CASLRDLNTGELFF
TRBJ2-1 - 19 TRBV30 - TGTGCCTGGAACCCCACCGGGACTCGAGTCGGGTCCTCCTACAATGAGCAGTTCTTC CAWNPTGTRVGSSYNEQFF
TRBJ1-2 - 14 TRBV4-2 TRBD1 TGTGCCAGCAGCCGGGACAGAGAAAACTATGGCTACACCTTC CASSRDRENYGYTF
TRBJ2-1 - 15 TRBV5-1 TRBD2 TGCGCCAGCAGCTTGGGGTCTAGCGGGTACAATGAGCAGTTCTTC CASSLGSSGYNEQFF
TRBJ2-7 - 15 TRBV13 - TGTGCCAGCAGCTTATGGAGGAGCGACGGCTACGAGCAGTACTTC CASSLWRSDGYEQYF
TRBJ2-2 - 16 TRBV6-6 - TGTGCCAGCAGTTTGAACAGGGAAGGGAACACCGGGGAGCTGTTTTTT CASSLNREGNTGELFF
TRBJ2-6 - 14 TRBV27 - TGTGCCAGCAGGGACTCCAGTGGGGCCAACGTCCTGACTTTC CASRDSSGANVLTF
TRBJ2-7 few 13 TRBV7-3 - TGTGCCAGCAGCCAGGGGGGAGAGGGCGAGCAGTACTTC CASSQGGEGEQYF
TRBJ1-1 - 15 TRBV5-4 TRBD1 TGTGCCAGCAGCTTAGGGACAGGGGGCGCCTTTGAAGCTTTCTTT CASSLGTGGAFEAFF
TRBJ1-2 once 13 TRBV10-3 TRBD1 TGTGCCATCAGCGACGACAGGGTCTATGGCTACACCTTC CAISDDRVYGYTF
TRBJ2-7 - 15 TRBV5-1 TRBD1 TGCGCCAGCAGCCACCGGGACAGGGGCTCCTACGAGCAGTACTTC CASSHRDRGSYEQYF
TRBJ1-6 - 13 TRBV28 - TGTGCCAGCAGTAGGACATTGACTTCACCCCTCCACTTT CASSRTLTSPLHF
TRBJ1-5 - 15 TRBV4-1 TRBD1 TGCGCCAGCAGCCAAGTTGCAGGGGGAGGTCAGCCCCAGCATTTT CASSQVAGGGQPQHF
TRBJ2-2 - 15 TRBV10-2 TRBD2 TGCGCCAGCACGGGGCGGGAGGACAACACCGGGGAGCTGTTTTTT CASTGREDNTGELFF
TRBJ1-1 once 16 TRBV7-6 - TGTGCCAGCAGCTCTCTAGGGACCGGCGGGGACACTGAAGCTTTCTTT CASSSLGTGGDTEAFF
TRBJ2-7 - 14 TRBV4-1 - TGCGCCAGCAGCCAGCGCGCGGCCTCCTACGAGCAGTACTTC CASSQRAASYEQYF
TRBJ2-2 - 17 TRBV7-3 TRBD2 TGTGCCAGCAGCGTGGGACTAGCGGGGTTGGTCACCGGGGAGCTGTTTTTT CASSVGLAGLVTGELFF
TRBJ2-3 - 16 TRBV7-8 - TGTGCCAGCAGCCTGCATCTAGCGCGAGGGACAGATACGCAGTATTTT CASSLHLARGTDTQYF
TRBJ2-7 - 13 TRBV5-1 - TGCGCCAGCAGCGGGGGGGGGACATTCGAGCAGTACTTC CASSGGGTFEQYF
TRBJ1-1 - 14 TRBV13 - TGTGCCAGCAGCTTAATTAGGGGCGCGGCTGAAGCTTTCTTT CASSLIRGAAEAFF
TRBJ2-3 few 15 TRBV6-4 TRBD2 TGTGCCAGCAGTGACGGGAGGGCTAGCACAGATACGCAGTATTTT CASSDGRASTDTQYF
TRBJ1-2 - 11 TRBV19 TRBD1 TGTGCCAGTAGGACAGGGCATGGCTACACCTTC CASRTGHGYTF
TRBJ2-5 - 12 TRBV6-1 - TGTGCCAGCAGTGCCCTAGAGTCGGAGCAGTACTTC CASSALESEQYF
TRBJ2-5 - 18 TRBV5-8 - TGTGCCAGCAGCTTGGCCCAGAGGGGGTCGGCCGTCCAAGAGACCCAGTACTTC CASSLAQRGSAVQETQYF
TRBJ2-7 - 17 TRBV5-1 - TGCGCCAGCAGCTTGCGAGGTCCGGGACATACCTACTACGAGCAGTACTTC CASSLRGPGHTYYEQYF
TRBJ1-2 - 15 TRBV6-5 - TGTGCCAGCAAGGGACAAATGTGGTTCGGCTATGGCTACACCTTC CASKGQMWFGYGYTF
TRBJ2-1 - 15 TRBV6-4 TRBD1 TGTGCCAGCAGTGATGACAGGGCGCTTTCCAATGAGCAGTTCTTC CASSDDRALSNEQFF
TRBJ2-3 - 17 TRBV7-3 TRBD1 TGTGCCAGCAGCTTATCGGGTCGAGGACAGGGAATAGATACGCAGTATTTT CASSLSGRGQGIDTQYF
TRBJ1-1 - 13 TRBV7-3 - TGTGCCAGCAGCTCAGTCAGTGGCACTGAAGCTTTCTTT CASSSVSGTEAFF
TRBJ1-1 - 18 TRBV5-1 - TGCGCCAGCAGCTTGTCACTTAATTCCGAGGTCGGGAACACTGAAGCTTTCTTT CASSLSLNSEVGNTEAFF
TRBJ1-2 - 15 TRBV27 TRBD1 TGTGCCAGCAGCACCGGGACAGGGGTTAACTATGGCTACACCTTC CASSTGTGVNYGYTF
TRBJ2-7 - 15 TRBV7-9 TRBD2 TGTGCCAGCAGCCGCACTAGCGGGAGGCTCTACGAGCAGTACTTC CASSRTSGRLYEQYF
TRBJ2-7 - 18 TRBV5-1 TRBD2 TGCGCCAGCAGCCCTCGGTGGACTGGACTAGCGGGCCACTACGAGCAGTACTTC CASSPRWTGLAGHYEQYF
TRBJ2-7 - 17 TRBV4-1 TRBD1 TGCGCCAGCAGCCGACAAAGCCGGGCGACAGGGGGTCAAGAGCAGTACTTC CASSRQSRATGGQEQYF
TRBJ1-1 - 13 TRBV9 - TGTGCCAGCAGCGCCCGGACAATCGGAAAAGCTTTCTTT CASSARTIGKAFF
TRBJ2-5 - 16 TRBV11-2 - TGTGCCAGCACCCCGAGGAAGGGGCGTTCAGTGGAGACCCAGTACTTC CASTPRKGRSVETQYF
TRBJ2-7 - 16 TRBV11-3 TRBD1 TGTGCCAGCAGCTTGGGGGCAGGGACAGGGTACCACGAGCAGTACTTC CASSLGAGTGYHEQYF
TRBJ2-1 - 15 TRBV10-3 - TGTGCCATCAGTGCTCTTGGGGATCTGTGGCGGGGTCGGTTCTTC CAISALGDLWRGRFF
TRBJ1-5 - 17 TRBV2 TRBD1 TGTGCCAGCAGTGACCCGGACAGGGCAGCAGTGAATCAGCCCCAGCATTTT CASSDPDRAAVNQPQHF
TRBJ2-7 - 17 TRBV2 - TGTGCCAGCAGGGAGACCCTAGACAGGTCTTTCTCCTACGAGCAGTACTTC CASRETLDRSFSYEQYF
TRBJ2-3 - 15 TRBV27 - TGTGCCAGCAGCCCTTCACTAGCCCTCACAGATACGCAGTATTTT CASSPSLALTDTQYF